One sample yielded the 21 T cell receptor beta chains listed below, sequenced in a study of blood T cells in healthy people across ages. The second PCR ran about 6 to 12 cycles with a sample-barcoded 5' primer and J-beta primers. MiXCR was run by TCRdb on the 5' RACE reads, yielding one entry per CDR3 protein. The sample shows over 550,000 distinct CDR3 sequences, approximately 30% of them seen only once. Sequencing was done on a sample of blood. The receptor set was obtained from a woman aged 80 or over in good health.

V usage is TRBV7-3 and J usage is TRBJ1-2; a weak D match, TRBD1 (5 bases). Germline CDR1 is SGHTA and CDR2 is FQGTGA. The V end lost 5 bases, the J end lost 4 bases, and 20 bases lay between the germline ends. The CDR3 totals 16 residues. For the CDR3, the DNA is TGTGCCAGCAGCCCCCAAGCGGGGCCACTGGGCTATGGCTACACCTTC. Translation: CASSPQAGPLGYGYTF.

This clonotype was seen once. The rearrangement joins TRBV5-1 to TRBJ2-3, with D unresolved. Trimming left V 4 bases short and J 6 bases short, with 6 bases between. CDR3 length equals 11 residues. The germline V gene encodes CDR1 SGHRS and CDR2 YFSETQ. Here the CDR3 reads CASSVRDTQYF. The CDR3 region has the DNA TGCGCCAGCAGCGTCAGGGATACGCAGTATTTT.

This clonotype was counted only a few times. This may arise from a read error, as a much more abundant clone is one base away. The CDR3 sequence: CASSVASGGLDEQYF. The CDR3 DNA is TGTGCCAGCAGCGTAGCTAGCGGGGGTTTGGATGAGCAGTACTTC. The chain employs TRBV9 and TRBJ2-7; 10 bases line up with TRBD2. V gave up 0 bases and J gave up 7 bases; unmatched junction bases: 7. The CDR3 has 15 residues. The germline V gene has CDR1 SGDLS and CDR2 YYNGEE.

The V and J genes are TRBV10-3 and TRBJ1-5; D ambiguous. Germline CDR1 and CDR2: ENHRY and SYGVKD. This CDR3 spans 14 amino acids. Trimming removed 4 bases from V and 3 bases from J, with 10 bases in between. DNA of the CDR3: TGTGCCATCAGTGCTGGGCAGCCCAATCAGCCCCAGCATTTT. Translation gives CAISAGQPNQPQHF.

In regard to this clonotype: A much larger clone is a single base away; this may be a read error. The CDR3 nucleotides read TGTGCCAGCAGCCTACCGGGACGGACAGGGAATGAGCAGTACTTC. This sequence encodes CASSLPGRTGNEQYF. This chain joins TRBV7-2 and TRBJ2-5, with TRBD1 identical over 8 bases. Germline V gene sequence: CDR1 SGHTA, CDR2 FQGNSA. This CDR3 is 15 amino acids long. V shed 5 bases, J shed 11 bases, and the junction held 16 bases outside the gene matches.

This clonotype was counted ten times or more. The J gene is TRBJ2-3, the V gene TRBV7-7, with D hard to call. The V and J ends lost 5 bases and 2 bases respectively, with 14 bases between them. Germline-derived CDR1 and CDR2 are SSHAT and FNYEAQ (reference sequence). The CDR3 sequence is 15 residues long. The CDR3 nucleotides are TGTGCCAGCAGCCCGGGCCTGACCGTCACAGATACGCAGTATTTT. As protein: CASSPGLTVTDTQYF.

This clonotype was detected a few times. This chain uses TRBV28 with TRBJ1-2; TRBD1 matches 9 bases. This CDR3 is 13 amino acids long. Germline loops: CDR1 MDHEN, CDR2 SYDVKM. Trimming took 3 bases from V and 7 from J; bases not matched to a gene: 3. CDR3: CASSFNRGLGYTF. The CDR3, as DNA: TGTGCCAGCAGTTTTAACAGGGGGCTTGGCTACACCTTC.

The sample holds many counts of this clonotype. V and J are TRBV12-5 and TRBJ1-1, with unresolved D. From germline, CDR1 is LGHNT and CDR2 FRNRAP. Trimming took 6 bases from V and 11 from J, leaving 13 bases between them. The CDR3 covers 11 residues. CDR3 region: CASGEEIAAFF. The CDR3 DNA is TGTGCTAGTGGGGAGGAAATAGCGGCTTTCTTT.

The CDR3 here is CASSEEGDRGLGRPLHF. The CDR3 nucleotides are TGTGCCAGCAGTGAAGAGGGCGACAGGGGACTAGGCCGCCCCCTCCACTTT. The chain employs TRBV6-1 and TRBJ1-6, with TRBD1 matching 8 bases. The CDR3 consists of 17 residues. Germline lookup yields CDR1 MNHNS and CDR2 SASEGT. J lost 13 bases, V lost 1 base, and 15 bases had no gene match.

This clonotype was seen many times. This chain uses TRBV6-1 with TRBJ2-5; D is perhaps TRBD1 (6 bases). V was shortened by 6 bases and J by 4 bases, with 12 bases between the two germline ends. The CDR3 has 13 amino acids. Germline V CDR1 and CDR2: MNHNS, SASEGT. The CDR3 here is CASRSTGTETQYF. The CDR3 DNA reads as TGTGCCAGCAGGTCAACAGGGACAGAGACCCAGTACTTC.

This clonotype was seen at least ten times. The chain uses TRBV3-1 and TRBJ2-1; D gene ambiguous. V was cut by 4 bases and J by 9 bases, with 13 bases left in between. The CDR3 covers 13 residues. Germline CDR1 and CDR2: LGHDT and YNNKEL (reference sequence). CDR3 protein: CASSPPRFGEQFF. The DNA of the CDR3 is TGTGCCAGCAGCCCCCCCCGGTTCGGTGAGCAGTTCTTC.

Note on this clonotype: Its ends do not fully match the called genes, so a read error is possible. The CDR3 reads CASGLISNAAEAFF. For the CDR3, the DNA is TGTGCCAGCGGTTTAATCAGTAATGCAGCTGAAGCTTTCTTT. The chain carries TRBV27 and TRBJ1-1; D unresolved. CDR1 MNHEY and CDR2 SMNVEV come from the germline V gene (reference sequence). CDR3 length: 14 residues.

This rearrangement joins TRBV7-8 to TRBJ2-1; maybe TRBD2 (5 bases). The assigned J gene may be wrong: the sequence end matches TRBJ2-7 better. From germline, CDR1 is SGHVS and CDR2 FQNEAQ. The CDR3 contains 17 residues. Written as DNA, the CDR3 is TGTGCCAGCAGCTTAAATCTGGGAGTGGGTCTTGACAATGGGCAGTACTTC. Its translation is CASSLNLGVGLDNGQYF.

This clonotype showed up just a few times. Just one base apart from a much larger clone, this may be a read error. The V gene is TRBV9, the J gene TRBJ2-1, with a tentative D call TRBD1 (5 bases). The CDR3 loop spans 14 amino acids. CDR1 is SGDLS, CDR2 YYNGEE, per germline. Here the CDR3 reads CAGSVVGVKDEQFF. The CDR3 coding sequence is TGTGCCGGCAGCGTCGTAGGGGTTAAGGATGAGCAGTTCTTC.

The table lists this clonotype with a count of one. Sequence at one end of the junction differs from germline and may be a read error. The chain uses TRBV5-1 and TRBJ1-6, with 9 bases aligning to TRBD1. Germline CDR1 and CDR2: SGHRS and YFSETQ. CDR3 length: 15 amino acids. CDR3 protein: CASSWTDRGGSPRHF. The DNA of the CDR3 is TGCGCCAGCAGCTGGACGGACAGGGGTGGATCACCCCGCCACTTT.

This clonotype was counted at least ten times. The V gene is TRBV20-1, the J gene TRBJ2-3; 14 bases map to TRBD2. The CDR3 covers 17 residues. Germline CDR1 is DFQATT and CDR2 is SNEGSKA (reference sequence). The V gene end was trimmed by 3 bases and the J gene end by 5 bases; junction bases not matched to a gene: 10. The CDR3 sequence: CSASPLGLAGGQDTQYF. CDR3 coding DNA: TGCAGTGCTAGCCCCCTAGGACTAGCGGGGGGCCAAGATACGCAGTATTTT.

This clonotype was recorded many times. The DNA for the CDR3 is TGTGCCAGTTACTTAGACATAAACTATGGCTACACCTTC. Residues: CASYLDINYGYTF. This chain uses TRBV28 with TRBJ1-2, with no clear D. Between the trimmed V and J ends, which lost 9 bases and 2 bases, there was a span of 13 bases. This CDR3 is built from 13 residues. Per the germline V gene, CDR1 is MDHEN and CDR2 is SYDVKM.

This clonotype was seen at least ten times. This sequence joins TRBV7-2 and TRBJ2-7, with 8 bases aligning to TRBD2. The CDR3 has 15 residues. V dropped 5 bases and J dropped 2; count of bases not matched to a gene: 8. CDR1 SGHTA and CDR2 FQGNSA come from the germline V gene. The CDR3 region is CASSTSGGRAYEQYF. CDR3 coding DNA: TGTGCCAGCAGCACAAGCGGGGGCCGGGCCTACGAGCAGTACTTC.

As concerns this clonotype: A much larger clone lies one base from this, so it may be a read error. The rearrangement uses TRBV9 and TRBJ2-7; D is perhaps TRBD2 (6 bases). The V gene lost 1 base and the J gene lost 6 bases, with 11 bases spanning the gap. Germline V lookup: CDR1 SGDLS, CDR2 YYNGEE. The CDR3 totals 13 residues. The CDR3 sequence is CASSVLGGPEQYF. The DNA for the CDR3 is TGTGCCAGCAGCGTACTGGGGGGACCCGAGCAGTACTTC.

This clonotype was counted many times. A read error may be the cause here, since a much bigger clone is one base away. CDR3 sequence: CASSLVGSYNEQYF. The CDR3 nucleotides are TGTGCCAGCAGCTTAGTAGGCTCCTACAATGAGCAGTACTTC. The rearrangement links TRBV7-9 to TRBJ2-1, with no clear D. The DNA end is a closer match to TRBJ2-7, so the J assignment may be wrong. Germline V gives CDR1 SEHNR, CDR2 FQNEAQ (reference sequence). The CDR3 runs to 14 residues.

The gene calls are TRBV30 and TRBJ1-2, with 7 nucleotides matching TRBD1. V was pared by 3 bases and J by 8 bases, with 6 bases of the junction left unmatched. The CDR3 is 12 residues long. Germline V gene data show CDR1 as GTSNPN and CDR2 as SVGIG (reference sequence). In DNA, the CDR3 is TGTGCCTGGAGCGAGGGGGCGCGGGGCTACACCTTC. Translated: CAWSEGARGYTF.